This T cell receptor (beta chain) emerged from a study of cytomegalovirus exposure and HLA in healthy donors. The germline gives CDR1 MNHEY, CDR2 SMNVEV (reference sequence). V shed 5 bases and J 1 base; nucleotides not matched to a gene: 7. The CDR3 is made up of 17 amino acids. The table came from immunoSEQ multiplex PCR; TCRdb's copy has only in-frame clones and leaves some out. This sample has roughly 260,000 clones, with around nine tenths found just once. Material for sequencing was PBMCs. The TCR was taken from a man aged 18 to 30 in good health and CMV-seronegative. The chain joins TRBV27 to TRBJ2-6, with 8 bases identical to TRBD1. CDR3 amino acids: CASSPGTGQSGANVLTF. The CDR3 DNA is TGTGCCAGCAGTCCCGGGACAGGTCAGTCTGGGGCCAACGTCCTGACTTTC.